Listed below are T cell receptor beta chains from one sample, sequenced in a study of T cell changes during pregnancy in multiple sclerosis. Measured with immunoSEQ multiplex PCR; TCRdb has only the in-frame clones, and not every one. The sample includes about 63,000 clones, under 95% of them seen just once. Sequencing used CD8+ T cells from peripheral blood mononuclear cells, obtained in the second trimester of pregnancy. The receptors were gathered from a female donor with multiple sclerosis, enrolled in a pregnancy study. CDR3s include the opening cysteine and the closing phenylalanine or tryptophan. The D gene is left open where the match is weak. Expanded clones are given a class, and other clones once, few, many or no size at all.

cdr3_length,j_call,clone_size,d_call,v_call,cdr3_nt,cdr3_aa
15,TRBJ2-7,NA,TRBD2,TRBV13,TGTGCCAGCAGCTTCAATAAAATAGCGGGAGGCGAGCAGTACTTC,CASSFNKIAGGEQYF
12,TRBJ1-2,NA,NA,TRBV6-5,TGTGCCAGCAGTGGGGGGGGTTCTGGCTACACCTTC,CASSGGGSGYTF
13,TRBJ2-7,NA,TRBD2,TRBV5-1,TGCGCCAGCCGGAGCGGGAGCTCCTACGAGCAGTACTTC,CASRSGSSYEQYF
17,TRBJ2-1,NA,NA,TRBV7-9,TGTGCCAGCAGCTTAGCTCACTCCTATGAGTCCTACAATGAGCAGTTCTTC,CASSLAHSYESYNEQFF
16,TRBJ2-1,NA,TRBD1,TRBV7-9,TGTGCCAGCTCATCTCAGCGAGACAGGGGGCACGATGAGCAGTTCTTC,CASSSQRDRGHDEQFF
17,TRBJ1-2,NA,TRBD1,TRBV29-1,TGCAGCGTTGATAGTCGGATCGGGGACAGGGTTAACTATGGCTACACCTTC,CSVDSRIGDRVNYGYTF
12,TRBJ2-2,NA,NA,TRBV25-1,TGTGCCAGCGTAACAGGTTCCGGGGAGCTGTTTTTT,CASVTGSGELFF
13,TRBJ2-1,NA,NA,TRBV28,TGTGCCAGCAGTAATACAGGGTCGGATGAGCAGTTCTTC,CASSNTGSDEQFF
16,TRBJ2-5,once,TRBD2,TRBV7-9,TGTGCCAGCACAGGGGCTAGCGGGAGGTTTCCCCAGACCCAGTACTTC,CASTGASGRFPQTQYF
16,TRBJ2-7,NA,TRBD2,TRBV29-1,TGCAGCGCTCCTGGATCTCCTAGCGGGAGGGCCTACGAGCAGTACTTC,CSAPGSPSGRAYEQYF
14,TRBJ1-1,few,TRBD1,TRBV27,TGTGCCAGCAGTAGTCAGGGGGCGAACACTGAAGCTTTCTTT,CASSSQGANTEAFF
14,TRBJ1-1,NA,TRBD1,TRBV7-9,TGTGCCAGCAGTTATAAAACAGGGGGGACTGAAGCTTTCTTT,CASSYKTGGTEAFF
14,TRBJ2-3,NA,TRBD2,TRBV6-4,TGTGCCAGCAGCCTACTAGCGGGGACAGATACGCAGTATTTT,CASSLLAGTDTQYF
14,TRBJ1-1,NA,NA,TRBV13,TGTGCCAGCAGCTTAGGCTTTTCGACCGGAGGGGCTTTCTTT,CASSLGFSTGGAFF
14,TRBJ1-2,once,NA,TRBV30,TGTGCCTGGAGTGCCCCTCGAGTGAGCTATGGCTACACCTTC,CAWSAPRVSYGYTF
13,TRBJ1-2,NA,NA,TRBV5-1,TGCGCCAGCAGCTTGGGACACGACTATGGCTACACCTTC,CASSLGHDYGYTF
18,TRBJ2-2,NA,NA,TRBV4-1,TGCGCCAGCAGCCAAGTGGTAAATATTGGGCCGAGTCCCGGGGAGCTGTTTTTT,CASSQVVNIGPSPGELFF
13,TRBJ1-5,NA,TRBD1,TRBV27,TGTGCCAGCAGCCCGACAGGGTTTGGGCCCCAGCATTTT,CASSPTGFGPQHF
14,TRBJ2-3,NA,NA,TRBV7-3,TGTGCCAGCAGCTTAACAGGCGGGCCAGATACGCAGTATTTT,CASSLTGGPDTQYF
14,TRBJ2-7,once,TRBD1,TRBV30,TGTGCCTGGAGTGTGGGACAGGGTCACGCCGAGCAGTACTTC,CAWSVGQGHAEQYF
17,TRBJ1-2,NA,TRBD1,TRBV6-1,TGTGCCAGCAGTGAAGGGAGGACAGGGGGTAATTACTATGGCTACACCTTC,CASSEGRTGGNYYGYTF
11,TRBJ2-1,NA,NA,TRBV20-1,TGCAGTGCTAGAGGGGCGGGTGAGCAGTTCTTC,CSARGAGEQFF
15,TRBJ2-2,NA,NA,TRBV28,TGTGCCAGCAGTTTACCGGACAGTTACACCGGGGAGCTGTTTTTT,CASSLPDSYTGELFF
13,TRBJ2-1,NA,NA,TRBV5-5,TGTGCCAGCAGCTGGGGAGTTCGGGATGAGCAGTTCTTC,CASSWGVRDEQFF
13,TRBJ2-7,many,TRBD1,TRBV19,TGTGCCACCAGACAGGGGAACCACTACGAGCAGTACTTC,CATRQGNHYEQYF
13,TRBJ1-2,NA,NA,TRBV7-6,TGTGCCAGCAGCTTAGTCAAGGAGGATGGCTACACCTTC,CASSLVKEDGYTF
14,TRBJ2-1,NA,NA,TRBV19,TGTGCCAGTAGTATCGTGGGAGCAAGGAATGAGCAGTTCTTC,CASSIVGARNEQFF
14,TRBJ1-1,NA,NA,TRBV27,TGTGCCAGCAGTTTAGCAGGGTTGAACACTGAAGCTTTCTTT,CASSLAGLNTEAFF
14,TRBJ2-1,NA,NA,TRBV27,TGTGCCAGCAGTTTGGGGGGTTTGGCATGGGAGCAGTTCTTC,CASSLGGLAWEQFF
13,TRBJ2-3,NA,TRBD1,TRBV14,TGTGCCAGCAGCCTACAGGGGCGAGATACGCAGTATTTT,CASSLQGRDTQYF
14,TRBJ2-7,once,NA,TRBV6-5,TGTGCCAGCAGTGCGGGGACAGTAACCTACGAGCAGTACTTC,CASSAGTVTYEQYF
14,TRBJ2-3,NA,NA,TRBV7-7,TGTGCCAGCAGCTTACTGGCCGGCACAGATACGCAGTATTTT,CASSLLAGTDTQYF
14,TRBJ2-1,NA,NA,TRBV30,TGTGCCTGGAGATCCCGGGCTAGCGTCGGCGAGCAGTTCTTC,CAWRSRASVGEQFF
15,TRBJ1-1,NA,TRBD1,TRBV6-1,TGTGCCAGCAGTAAGGCTACAGGGGGGGTTGCTGAAGCTTTCTTT,CASSKATGGVAEAFF
14,TRBJ2-5,NA,NA,TRBV2,TGTGCCAGCAGTTGGGACTTCCGGGGTGAGACCCAGTACTTC,CASSWDFRGETQYF
11,TRBJ1-4,NA,NA,TRBV6-1,TGTGCCAGCAAGATCCAGGAAAAACTGTTTTTT,CASKIQEKLFF
15,TRBJ2-2,few,NA,TRBV7-9,TGTGCCAGCAGCTCCGAACAGGGATGGACCGGGGAGCTGTTTTTT,CASSSEQGWTGELFF
18,TRBJ2-2,NA,TRBD2,TRBV9,TGTGCCAGCAGCTTATCTAGCGGCCCTGTCGCGAACACCGGGGAGCTGTTTTTT,CASSLSSGPVANTGELFF
16,TRBJ2-1,NA,TRBD2,TRBV27,TGTGCCAGCAGACGCCTGGGACTAGCGGCCGACAATGAGCAGTTCTTC,CASRRLGLAADNEQFF
15,TRBJ2-2,NA,NA,TRBV19,TGTGCCTGTTCCCCGGAACAGGCAAACACCGGGGAGCTGTTTTTT,CACSPEQANTGELFF
15,TRBJ1-3,once,TRBD1,TRBV6-6,TGTGCCAGCACTCGGACAGGGGGCTCTGGAAACACCATATATTTT,CASTRTGGSGNTIYF
13,TRBJ1-5,NA,TRBD1,TRBV4-2,TGTGCCAGCGGCGACAGGGTTAATCAGCCCCAGCATTTT,CASGDRVNQPQHF
15,TRBJ1-5,NA,NA,TRBV7-9,TGTGCCAGCAGCTTAGACTGGGGGAGGAATCAGCCCCAGCATTTT,CASSLDWGRNQPQHF
14,TRBJ2-7,NA,TRBD1,TRBV27,TGTGCCAGCAGTGAAGGGACAGGGGGCTACGAGCAGTACTTC,CASSEGTGGYEQYF
15,TRBJ2-3,medium-sized,TRBD1,TRBV6-1,TGTGCCAGCAGTGAGGGACAGGGGGCTCCAGATACGCAGTATTTT,CASSEGQGAPDTQYF
13,TRBJ1-1,once,NA,TRBV25-1,TGTGCCAGCATACGGGCGGGGGGCACTGAAGCTTTCTTT,CASIRAGGTEAFF
20,TRBJ2-2,NA,TRBD2,TRBV13,TGTGCCAGCAGCTTAGGCCTAAAGAGGACTAGCGGGAGTGAAGCCGGGGAGCTGTTTTTT,CASSLGLKRTSGSEAGELFF
13,TRBJ2-1,NA,NA,TRBV14,TGTGCCAGCAGCCAAGCTCAGAGGGATGAGCAGTTCTTC,CASSQAQRDEQFF